This T cell receptor beta chain was documented in a study of cytomegalovirus exposure and HLA in healthy donors. Study results and limitations: Analysis performed later showed TCR beta chains linked to HLA being more clonally expanded than equally common others.

This clone was seen once. The antigen is not known. Both 60 Vbeta primers and 13 Jbeta primers went into the PCR. The repertoire was sequenced with immunoSEQ multiplex PCR; TCRdb's copy has only in-frame clones and lacks some. The repertoire includes over 90,000 clones, 65% to 85% of them detected once, and 2.5% to 3% sits in the top ten. Germline V gives CDR1 MDHEN, CDR2 SYDVKM. The CDR3 consists of 13 residues. The V and J ends lost 10 bases and 7 bases, in that order; junction bases with no gene match: 11. The gene calls are TRBV28 and TRBJ2-7; 9 bases are a match to TRBD2. This TCR derives from a female donor in good health and CMV-seropositive. The sequencing sample was made of PBMCs. For the CDR3, the DNA is TGTGCCACCCAGGCGGGAGGGCCGCAGGAGCAGTACTTC. Protein: CATQAGGPQEQYF.